This TCR beta chain was profiled in a study of graft-versus-host responses after intestinal transplantation. Study-level information: All recipients were transplanted with multivisceral, liver-intestinal, or isolated intestinal grafts. Tacrolimus and steroids were given for around 3 years to all recipients after anti-thymocyte globulin induction.

CDR1 is SGHTA and CDR2 is FQGNSA in the germline V gene. V shed 3 bases and J shed 2 bases, with 14 bases lying between them. The CDR3 sequence is 15 residues long. Assay used: immunoSEQ multiplex PCR; TCRdb lists only in-frame clones, some missing. The sample lists under 100,000 clones; roughly four fifths were seen once. Comments on this clone: Its antigen remains unknown.

Regarding the study as a whole: The recipient marrow held GvH clones, and some of them showed up first in ileum or blood.

The clonotype comes from a human donor who received an intestinal transplant. The chain uses TRBV7-2 and TRBJ2-7; D unresolved. This specimen was unstimulated CD4+ T cells sorted from spleen or lymph node cells, taken before intestinal transplant. The CDR3 spells CASSFSWSSTYEQYF. The CDR3 coding sequence is TGTGCCAGCAGCTTTAGTTGGAGCAGTACCTACGAGCAGTACTTC.